This section outlines one T cell receptor beta chain sequence together with its context. These data come from a study of T cells in pancreatic ductal adenocarcinoma. In germline, CDR1 is MDHEN, CDR2 SYDVKM. With 4 bases removed from V and 1 base from J, the gap between germline ends came to 15 bases. This CDR3 is built from 16 residues. The selected patients with pancreatic ductal adenocarcinoma had surgery but no neoadjuvant therapy. Measured with immunoSEQ multiplex PCR; TCRdb has only the in-frame clones, and not every one. The repertoire holds about 100,000 clones, with around 96% as singletons. Sequencing used PBMCs. The chain is built from TRBV28 and TRBJ2-3; D perhaps matches TRBD2 (6 bases). The sequence was obtained from a human donor with pancreatic ductal adenocarcinoma. The CDR3 sequence: CASSSPRETGTDTQYF. The CDR3 DNA reads TGTGCCAGCAGTTCTCCTCGGGAGACGGGCACAGATACGCAGTATTTT.